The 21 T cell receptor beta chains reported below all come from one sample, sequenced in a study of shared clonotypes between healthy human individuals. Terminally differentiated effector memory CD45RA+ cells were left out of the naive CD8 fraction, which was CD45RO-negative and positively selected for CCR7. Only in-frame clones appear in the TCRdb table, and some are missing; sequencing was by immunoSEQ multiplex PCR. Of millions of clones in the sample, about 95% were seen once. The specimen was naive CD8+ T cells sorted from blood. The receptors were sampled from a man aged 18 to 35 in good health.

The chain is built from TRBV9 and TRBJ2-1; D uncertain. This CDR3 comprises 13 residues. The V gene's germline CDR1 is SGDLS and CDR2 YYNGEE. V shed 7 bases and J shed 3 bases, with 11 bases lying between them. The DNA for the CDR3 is TGTGCCAGCGGGCAGGAAGGCTACAATGAGCAGTTCTTC. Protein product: CASGQEGYNEQFF.

Here the CDR3 reads CASSLTGPKGSPLHF. DNA of the CDR3: TGTGCCAGCAGTTTAACCGGACCCAAGGGTTCACCCCTCCACTTT. The chain uses TRBV27 and TRBJ1-6; D call uncertain. The CDR3 runs to 15 residues. The germline V and J ends were trimmed by 2 bases and 9 bases, with 14 bases remaining between them. Per the germline V gene, CDR1 is MNHEY and CDR2 is SMNVEV (reference sequence).

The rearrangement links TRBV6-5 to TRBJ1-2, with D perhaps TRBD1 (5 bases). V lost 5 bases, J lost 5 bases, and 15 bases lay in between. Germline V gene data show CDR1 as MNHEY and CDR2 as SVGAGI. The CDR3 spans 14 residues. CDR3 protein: CASSPPTDLYGYTF. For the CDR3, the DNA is TGTGCCAGCAGTCCCCCGACAGACTTGTATGGCTACACCTTC.

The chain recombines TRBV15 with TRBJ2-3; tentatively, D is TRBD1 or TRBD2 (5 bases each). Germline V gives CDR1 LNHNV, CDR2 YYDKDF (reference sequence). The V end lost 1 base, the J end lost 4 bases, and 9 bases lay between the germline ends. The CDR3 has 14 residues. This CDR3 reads CATSRGGSADTQYF. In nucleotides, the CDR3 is TGTGCCACCAGCAGAGGGGGGAGCGCAGATACGCAGTATTTT.

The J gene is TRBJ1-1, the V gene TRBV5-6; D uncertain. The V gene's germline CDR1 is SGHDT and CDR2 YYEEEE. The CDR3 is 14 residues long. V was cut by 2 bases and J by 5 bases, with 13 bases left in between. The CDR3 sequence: CASSFSTAMTEAFF. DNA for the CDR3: TGTGCCAGCAGCTTTTCCACAGCTATGACTGAAGCTTTCTTT. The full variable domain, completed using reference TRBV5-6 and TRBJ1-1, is DAGVTQSPTHLIKTRGQQVTLRCSPKSGHDTVSWYQQALGQGPQFIFQYYEEEERQRGNFPDRFSGHQFPNYSSELNVNALLLGDSALYLCASSFSTAMTEAFFGQGTRLTVV.

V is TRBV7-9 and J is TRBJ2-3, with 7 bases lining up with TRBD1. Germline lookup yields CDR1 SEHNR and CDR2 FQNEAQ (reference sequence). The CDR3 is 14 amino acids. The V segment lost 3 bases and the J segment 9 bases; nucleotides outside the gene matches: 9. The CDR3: CASSFMYRGDTQYF. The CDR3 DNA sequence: TGTGCCAGCAGCTTCATGTACAGGGGAGACACGCAGTATTTT. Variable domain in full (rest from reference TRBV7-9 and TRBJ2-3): DTGVSQNPRHKITKRGQNVTFRCDPISEHNRLYWYRQTLGQGPEFLTYFQNEAQLEKSRLLSDRFSAERPKGSFSTLEIQRTEQGDSAMYLCASSFMYRGDTQYFGPGTRLTVL.

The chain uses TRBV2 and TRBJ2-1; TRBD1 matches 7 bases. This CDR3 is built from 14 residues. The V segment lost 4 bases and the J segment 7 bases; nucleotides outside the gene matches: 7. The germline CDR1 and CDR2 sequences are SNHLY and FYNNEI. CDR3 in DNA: TGTGCCAGCAGTGGAGTAGGGGGCATTAATGAGCAGTTCTTC. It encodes CASSGVGGINEQFF.

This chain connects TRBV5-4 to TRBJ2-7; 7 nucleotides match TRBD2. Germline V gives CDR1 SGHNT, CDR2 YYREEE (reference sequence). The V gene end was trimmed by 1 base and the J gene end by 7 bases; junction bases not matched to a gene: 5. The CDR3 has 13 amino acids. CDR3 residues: CASSLNLAEEQYF. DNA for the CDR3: TGTGCCAGCAGCTTGAACCTAGCGGAGGAGCAGTACTTC. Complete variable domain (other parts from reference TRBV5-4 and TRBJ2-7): ETGVTQSPTHLIKTRGQQVTLRCSSQSGHNTVSWYQQALGQGPQFIFQYYREEENGRGNFPPRFSGLQFPNYSSELNVNALELDDSALYLCASSLNLAEEQYFGPGTRLTVT.

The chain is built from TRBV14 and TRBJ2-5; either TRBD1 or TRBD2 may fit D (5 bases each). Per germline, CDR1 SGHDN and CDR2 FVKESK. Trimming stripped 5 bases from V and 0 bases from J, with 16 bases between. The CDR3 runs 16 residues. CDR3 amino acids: CASSSAPGRDQETQYF. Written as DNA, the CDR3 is TGTGCCAGCAGCTCGGCCCCGGGACGGGACCAAGAGACCCAGTACTTC.

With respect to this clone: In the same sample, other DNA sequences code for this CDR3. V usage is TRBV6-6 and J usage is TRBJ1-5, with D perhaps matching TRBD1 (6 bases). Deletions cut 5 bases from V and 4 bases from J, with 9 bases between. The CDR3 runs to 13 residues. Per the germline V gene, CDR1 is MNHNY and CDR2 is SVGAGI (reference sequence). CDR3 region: CASSPTGNQPQHF. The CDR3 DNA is TGTGCCAGCAGTCCCACAGGGAATCAGCCCCAGCATTTT.

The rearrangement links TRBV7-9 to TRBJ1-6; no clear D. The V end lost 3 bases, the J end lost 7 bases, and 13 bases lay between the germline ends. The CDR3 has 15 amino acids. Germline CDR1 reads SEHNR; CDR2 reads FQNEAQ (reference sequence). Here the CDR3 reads CASSFFVGGNSPLHF. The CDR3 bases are TGTGCCAGCAGCTTTTTTGTGGGAGGCAATTCACCCCTCCACTTT.

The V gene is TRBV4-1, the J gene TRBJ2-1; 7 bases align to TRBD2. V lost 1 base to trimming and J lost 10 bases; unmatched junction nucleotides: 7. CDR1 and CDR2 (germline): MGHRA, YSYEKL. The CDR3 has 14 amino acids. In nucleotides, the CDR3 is TGCGCCAGCAGCCAAGTCGCGCTAGCGGACGAGCAGTTCTTC. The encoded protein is CASSQVALADEQFF.

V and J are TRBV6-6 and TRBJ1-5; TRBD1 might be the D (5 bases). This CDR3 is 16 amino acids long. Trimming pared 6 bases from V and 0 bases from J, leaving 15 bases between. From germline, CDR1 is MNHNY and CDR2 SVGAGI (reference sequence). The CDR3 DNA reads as TGTGCCAGCAGCGACGGGGTGACAGTTAGCAATCAGCCCCAGCATTTT. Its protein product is CASSDGVTVSNQPQHF.

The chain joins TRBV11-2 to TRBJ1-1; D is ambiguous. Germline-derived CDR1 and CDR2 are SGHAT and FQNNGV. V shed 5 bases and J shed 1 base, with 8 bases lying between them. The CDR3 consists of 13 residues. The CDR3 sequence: CASSPLPNTEAFF. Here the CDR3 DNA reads TGTGCCAGCAGCCCACTACCGAACACTGAAGCTTTCTTT. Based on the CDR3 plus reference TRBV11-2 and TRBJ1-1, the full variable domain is EAGVAQSPRYKIIEKRQSVAFWCNPISGHATLYWYQQILGQGPKLLIQFQNNGVVDDSQLPKDRFSAERLKGVDSTLKIQPAKLEDSAVYLCASSPLPNTEAFFGQGTRLTVV.

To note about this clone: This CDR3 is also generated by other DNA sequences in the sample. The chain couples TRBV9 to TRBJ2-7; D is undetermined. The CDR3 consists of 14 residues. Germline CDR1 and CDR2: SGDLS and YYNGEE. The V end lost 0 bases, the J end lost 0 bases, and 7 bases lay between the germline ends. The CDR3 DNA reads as TGTGCCAGCAGCGTAGGGGGTGACTCCTACGAGCAGTACTTC. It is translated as CASSVGGDSYEQYF.

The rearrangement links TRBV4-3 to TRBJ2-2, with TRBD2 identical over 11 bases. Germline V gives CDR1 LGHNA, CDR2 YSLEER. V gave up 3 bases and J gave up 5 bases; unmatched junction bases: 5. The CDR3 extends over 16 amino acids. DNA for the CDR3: TGCGCCAGCAGCCAGGGACTAGCGGTAGGAACCGGGGAGCTGTTTTTT. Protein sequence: CASSQGLAVGTGELFF.

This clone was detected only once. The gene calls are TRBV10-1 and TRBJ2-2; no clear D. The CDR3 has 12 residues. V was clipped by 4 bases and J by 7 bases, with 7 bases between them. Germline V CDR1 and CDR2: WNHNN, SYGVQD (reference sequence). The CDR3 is CASSAQNGELFF. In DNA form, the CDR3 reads TGCGCCAGCAGTGCGCAGAACGGGGAGCTGTTTTTT.

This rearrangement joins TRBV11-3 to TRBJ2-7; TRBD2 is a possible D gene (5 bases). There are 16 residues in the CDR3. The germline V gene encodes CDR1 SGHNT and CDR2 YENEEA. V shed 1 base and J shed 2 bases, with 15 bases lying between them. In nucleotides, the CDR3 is TGTGCCAGCAGCTTAGGGGCCGGGGAAAGACCCTACGAGCAGTACTTC. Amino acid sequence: CASSLGAGERPYEQYF.

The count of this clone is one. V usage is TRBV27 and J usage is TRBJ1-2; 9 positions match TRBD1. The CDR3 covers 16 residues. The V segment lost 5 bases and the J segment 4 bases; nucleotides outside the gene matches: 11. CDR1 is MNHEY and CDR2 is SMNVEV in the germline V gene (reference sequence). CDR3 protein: CASSQGTGGLIYGYTF. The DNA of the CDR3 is TGTGCCAGCAGTCAGGGAACAGGGGGCCTTATCTATGGCTACACCTTC.

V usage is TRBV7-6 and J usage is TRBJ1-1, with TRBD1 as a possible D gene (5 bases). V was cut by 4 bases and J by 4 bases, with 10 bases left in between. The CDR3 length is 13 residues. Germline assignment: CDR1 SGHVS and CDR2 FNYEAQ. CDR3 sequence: CASSSVGTTEAFF. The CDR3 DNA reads TGTGCCAGCAGCTCTGTTGGGACCACTGAAGCTTTCTTT.

The CDR3 nucleotides are TGTGCCAGCAGCCCTTTTAAGGACCGGGCCAGCAATCAGCCCCAGCATTTT. This encodes CASSPFKDRASNQPQHF. The chain combines TRBV5-8 with TRBJ1-5, with D uncertain. The CDR3 loop spans 17 amino acids. Germline CDR1 reads SGHTS; CDR2 reads YDEGEE. V gave up 4 bases and J gave up 1 base, with 18 bases separating them.